Sequencing of this T cell receptor (beta chain) was carried out in a study of blood T cell repertoires in COVID-19 (TCRdb year 2020). For the wider study: Samples covering the acute and convalescent phases of COVID-19 were provided by collaborators in the United States, Italy and Spain. The material from the prospective study consisted of cDNA or gDNA derived from T cells, B-cell-depleted T cells, or PBMCs. Subjects who had been exposed to COVID-19, were actively infected with it, or had recovered from it provided the deeply sampled blood TCRbeta repertoires that made up the dataset. The repertoires were released in a freely available public database meant as a resource for research on the immune response to SARS-CoV-2. The samples were drawn from the first 160 participants of the ongoing ImmuneRACE study and from 950 to 1,500 subjects provided by 6 global collaborators. Sample metadata almost always included a de-identified subject ID, COVID-19 status, age in years and sex. Where HLA class I and class II types were available, the types were taken from metadata supplied by the sample provider, not from assay-based typing. Broader findings and caveats from the paper: The amount of clinical and demographic metadata varied by source and participant and was provided uncurated.

TCRbeta CDR3 regions were amplified from genomic DNA using the immunoSEQ Assay, a bias-controlled multiplex PCR. Turning to the authors' computational methods: The number of nucleated cells in each sample was estimated by amplification of reference gene primers within the assay. To quantify the absolute abundance of each unique TCRbeta CDR3 rearrangement, sequence reads were collapsed and filtered. For each sample, productive Simpson clonality was calculated by taking the square root of Simpson's diversity index across productive rearrangements. The immuneACCESS repertoire file appears here via TCRdb, limited to in-frame rearrangements. These files lack a portion of the clones; in checked studies, under half of the deficit traces to unresolved V genes, and the cause of the others is not known. The V and J calls and the clone size are those of that table, but D and trimming were determined from the DNA. The sample profile shows under 200,000 clones; around 74% of them were found once. 2.5% to 3% of the sample lies in the top ten.

With respect to this clone: Its antigen is currently not known. There are no base qualities to consult, and no much larger clone falls within one base.

Whole blood was collected in K2EDTA tubes by collaborating institutions according to the institutions' own protocols. Collaborator samples were shipped for TCRbeta analysis as frozen whole blood, isolated PBMCs, or DNA extracted from either sample type. CDR1 and CDR2 (MNHEY, SVGAGI) derive from the germline V gene. From the cysteine up to the phenylalanine, the CDR3 has a length of 14 residues. Of the read, only the CDR3 DNA is kept; its 42 bases are in frame from base 1. Deletion took 10 bases off V and 7 bases off J, with a span of 17 bases between the germline ends. This TCR was recovered from a man aged 65-85 years with acute or convalescent COVID-19. The chain was built from TRBV6-5 and TRBJ1-6, and perhaps TRBD1 as D gene, on 5 matching bases. The specimen was peripheral blood. The sequenced DNA: TGTGCCACGCAATATGGAAGGGGCAATTCACCCCTCCACTTT. This is translated as CATQYGRGNSPLHF.